A single sample gave rise to the 21 T cell receptor beta chains below, sequenced in a study of neurological immune-mediated disorders. One entry per CDR3 protein results from TCRdb running MiXCR on the 5' RACE reads. The sample has roughly 62,000 distinct CDR3 sequences; roughly 2.5% are singletons. Sequencing was carried out using PBMCs. Receptors were obtained from a man aged 50-60 years with multiple sclerosis.

This clonotype was seen at least ten times. The chain links TRBV5-1 to TRBJ2-5; 12 bases are shared with TRBD1. Germline V gene data show CDR1 as SGHRS and CDR2 as YFSETQ. The CDR3 is made up of 16 amino acids. The V and J ends lost 6 bases and 5 bases, in that order; junction bases with no gene match: 11. As DNA, the CDR3 is TGCGCCAGCATAAGGGGACAGGGGGCTTTCTATGAGACCCAGTACTTC. It translates to CASIRGQGAFYETQYF.

This clonotype occurred many times. This rearrangement joins TRBV12-3 or TRBV12-4 to TRBJ2-3; D is unclear. V lost 5 bases, J lost 1 base, and 10 bases lay in between. This CDR3 contains 14 residues. The CDR3 here is CASSPVGGTDTQYF. Written as DNA, the CDR3 is TGTGCCAGCAGTCCGGTTGGGGGCACAGATACGCAGTATTTT.

Many counts were recorded for this clonotype. This chain joins TRBV5-5 and TRBJ1-2; perhaps TRBD1 as D (5 bases). Trimming cost V 0 bases and J 7 bases, with 13 bases left between them. The germline V gene encodes CDR1 SGHKS and CDR2 YYEKEE (reference sequence). This CDR3 has 14 amino acids. The CDR3 is CASSLAGGGLGYTF. The CDR3 nucleotides are TGTGCCAGCAGCTTGGCCGGCGGGGGTCTTGGCTACACCTTC.

Many counts were recorded for this clonotype. The chain carries TRBV18 and TRBJ1-1, with TRBD1 identical over 7 bases. The germline V gene encodes CDR1 KGHSH and CDR2 LQKENI. This CDR3 spans 12 amino acids. After removal of 6 bases from V and 7 bases from J, the junction contained 5 bases not matched to a gene. CDR3 sequence reads: CASSPRDSEAFF. The CDR3 nucleotides read TGTGCCAGCTCGCCAAGGGACAGTGAAGCTTTCTTT. The full variable domain, in which reference TRBV18 and TRBJ1-1 provide the parts outside the CDR3, is NAGVMQNPRHLVRRRGQEARLRCSPMKGHSHVYWYRQLPEEGLKFMVYLQKENIIDESGMPKERFSAEFPKEGPSILRIQQVVRGDSAAYFCASSPRDSEAFFGQGTRLTVV.

This clonotype is medium-sized (0.01 to 0.1%) within its sample. The chain combines TRBV4-3 with TRBJ2-1, with D uncertain. CDR1 is LGHNA, CDR2 YSLEER, per germline. The CDR3 spans 14 residues. Trimming took off 1 base at V and 5 bases at J, with 9 bases between the two ends. The CDR3 nucleotides read TGCGCCAGCAGCCAAGCGCGCAGCGACAATGAGCAGTTCTTC. This encodes CASSQARSDNEQFF.

This clonotype was detected many times. The genes are TRBV10-3 and TRBJ1-5; a possible D gene is TRBD1 (6 bases). Deletions cut 8 bases from V and 6 bases from J, with 14 bases between. The CDR3 is made up of 13 amino acids. From germline, CDR1 is ENHRY and CDR2 SYGVKD. In nucleotides, the CDR3 is TGTGCCATCGGTTCAGGGGAGGGTCAGCCCCAGCATTTT. This sequence encodes CAIGSGEGQPQHF.

At least ten counts were recorded for this clonotype. The chain uses TRBV20-1 and TRBJ2-1; 9 nucleotides agree with TRBD2. CDR3 size: 15 residues. V was pared by 0 bases and J by 8 bases, with 8 bases of the junction left unmatched. Germline V gene sequence: CDR1 DFQATT, CDR2 SNEGSKA (reference sequence). The CDR3: CSAREGGGAKDEQFF. The CDR3 DNA follows: TGCAGTGCTAGAGAAGGCGGGGGGGCCAAAGATGAGCAGTTCTTC.

This clonotype was observed at least ten times. The chain links TRBV10-2 to TRBJ2-3, with TRBD2 identical over 8 bases. CDR1 is WSHSY, CDR2 SAAADI, per germline. The CDR3 consists of 14 residues. The V segment lost 8 bases and the J segment 1 base; nucleotides outside the gene matches: 5. Written as DNA, the CDR3 is TGCGCCAGCGCGAGCGGGGGCCGCACAGATACGCAGTATTTT. This sequence encodes CASASGGRTDTQYF.

This clonotype has at least ten counts. V gene TRBV11-2 combines with J gene TRBJ1-1, with D unresolved. V shed 1 base and J shed 4 bases, with 4 bases lying between them. CDR1 and CDR2 (germline): SGHAT, FQNNGV. The CDR3 runs to 12 residues. DNA for the CDR3: TGTGCCAGCAGCTTAGGGGCCACTGAAGCTTTCTTT. Residues: CASSLGATEAFF.

This clonotype was recorded at least ten times. This sequence joins TRBV5-1 and TRBJ1-2, with no clear D. The CDR3 has 13 residues. Per germline, CDR1 SGHRS and CDR2 YFSETQ. V was trimmed by 4 bases and J by 2 bases, leaving 9 bases between them. The CDR3 loop is CASSGRKNYGYTF. The CDR3 DNA reads TGCGCCAGCAGCGGTAGGAAGAACTATGGCTACACCTTC.

Ten or more counts support this clonotype. The V call is TRBV5-1, the J call TRBJ2-5; maybe TRBD2 (5 bases). Germline V CDR1 and CDR2: SGHRS, YFSETQ. The CDR3 is made up of 16 amino acids. V was cut by 4 bases and J by 4 bases, with 20 bases left in between. As DNA, the CDR3 is TGCGCCAGCAGCCAACCGACCTTAAGCGGACTAGAGACCCAGTACTTC. It is translated as CASSQPTLSGLETQYF.

Ten or more counts support this clonotype. The CDR3: CASSYSGPRQLPHEQYF. DNA for the CDR3: TGTGCCAGCAGTTACTCGGGCCCCCGACAGTTGCCCCACGAGCAGTACTTC. The V and J genes are TRBV6-5 and TRBJ2-7; TRBD1 is a possible D gene (5 bases). The germline V gene encodes CDR1 MNHEY and CDR2 SVGAGI. The CDR3 length is 17 residues. V lost 0 bases to trimming and J lost 5 bases, with 20 bases between them.

Ten or more counts support this clonotype. This chain uses TRBV20-1 with TRBJ2-7; TRBD1 agrees at 12 bases. The CDR3 has 14 residues. CDR1 is DFQATT and CDR2 is SNEGSKA in the germline V gene (reference sequence). CDR3 amino acids: CSAPRDRGPYEQYF. The CDR3 DNA sequence: TGCAGCGCCCCGAGGGACAGGGGGCCTTACGAGCAGTACTTC.

This clonotype appeared many times. The chain combines TRBV12-3 or TRBV12-4 with TRBJ2-1; 7 bases align to TRBD1. Trimming took 8 bases from V and 6 from J; bases not matched to a gene: 4. This CDR3 has 12 amino acids. CDR3 sequence reads: CASGQAGNEQFF. As DNA, the CDR3 is TGTGCCAGCGGACAGGCAGGCAATGAGCAGTTCTTC.

This clonotype was seen repeatedly, ten times or more. The rearrangement joins TRBV5-4 to TRBJ1-4; D may be TRBD1 (5 bases). The V gene lost 3 bases and the J gene lost 3 bases, with 9 bases spanning the gap. Germline assignment: CDR1 SGHNT and CDR2 YYREEE (reference sequence). The CDR3 spans 14 residues. The CDR3 loop is CASSWEGPNEKLFF. CDR3 nucleotide sequence: TGTGCCAGCAGCTGGGAGGGACCTAATGAAAAACTGTTTTTT.

Many counts were recorded for this clonotype. The chain couples TRBV6-1 to TRBJ2-1; D not certain. The germline V gene encodes CDR1 MNHNS and CDR2 SASEGT. This CDR3 has 13 residues. Deletions cut 0 bases from V and 10 bases from J, with 10 bases between. The CDR3 coding sequence is TGTGCCAGCAGTGAAGCAGGGCCCAACGAGCAGTTCTTC. It yields the protein CASSEAGPNEQFF.

This clonotype has a count of ten or more. The chain combines TRBV5-1 with TRBJ1-2; D perhaps matches TRBD1 (6 bases). Trimming cost V 4 bases and J 4 bases, with 14 bases left between them. This CDR3 is built from 14 residues. Per germline, CDR1 SGHRS and CDR2 YFSETQ. The CDR3 spells CASSPDGQLYGYTF. CDR3 sequence (DNA): TGCGCCAGCAGCCCGGATGGACAGCTCTATGGCTACACCTTC.

The table lists this clonotype with many counts. V and J are TRBV11-2 and TRBJ2-5; D tentatively fits TRBD1 or TRBD2 (5 bases each). Trimming stripped 0 bases from V and 5 bases from J, with 10 bases between. Germline values: CDR1 SGHAT, CDR2 FQNNGV. The CDR3 extends over 14 amino acids. CDR3 sequence (DNA): TGTGCCAGCAGCTTAGAGGGACCCTACGAGACCCAGTACTTC. Encoded protein: CASSLEGPYETQYF.

Details on this clonotype: This may arise from a read error, as a much more abundant clone is one base away. The V gene is TRBV29-1, the J gene TRBJ1-4; a weak D match, TRBD1 (5 bases). Germline V gene sequence: CDR1 SQVTM, CDR2 ANQGSEA. The CDR3 extends over 12 amino acids. V lost 8 bases, J lost 7 bases, and 14 bases lay in between. The CDR3 loop reads CSIETDAEKLFF. The CDR3 coding sequence is TGCAGCATAGAGACAGACGCTGAAAAACTGTTTTTT. Full variable domain (outside the CDR3, taken from reference TRBV29-1 and TRBJ1-4): SAVISQKPSRDICQRGTSLTIQCQVDSQVTMMFWYRQQPGQSLTLIATANQGSEATYESGFVIDKFPISRPNLTFSTLTVSNMSPEDSSIYLCSIETDAEKLFFGSGTQLSVL.

This clonotype was seen many times. This sequence joins TRBV19 and TRBJ2-5; the D gene is possibly TRBD1 (5 bases). CDR1 is LNHDA and CDR2 is SQIVND in the germline V gene (reference sequence). The CDR3 covers 16 residues. V lost 4 bases and J lost 5, with 20 bases in between. CDR3 in DNA: TGTGCCAGTAGTAATGGACAAACACGGTCGTCTGAGACCCAGTACTTC. The encoded protein is CASSNGQTRSSETQYF.

This clonotype was detected ten times or more. The rearrangement uses TRBV12-3 or TRBV12-4 and TRBJ1-2; maybe TRBD1 (5 bases). This CDR3 is 13 amino acids long. V was trimmed by 8 bases and J by 4 bases, leaving 14 bases between them. The chain's CDR3 is CASLGVLGYGYTF. The CDR3, as DNA: TGTGCCAGCTTAGGGGTTTTGGGCTATGGCTACACCTTC.